The clone carrying this T cell receptor (beta chain) was detected ten times or more. What it binds is not known. The entry originates in a study of CD8 T cells in ankylosing spondylitis. Library preparation for TCR beta used quantitative 5'-RACE with molecular barcodes. MiXCR was run by TCRdb on the 5' RACE reads, yielding one entry per CDR3 protein. The table includes fewer than 250,000 distinct CDR3 sequences, under 12% detected once. Study-wide findings and caveats: Previous work reported some of these motif variants in the synovial fluid and blood of reactive arthritis. Enrichment of disease-linked clones was reportedly significant in matched ankylosing spondylitis synovial fluid. Seemingly characteristic of ankylosing spondylitis blood was a TCR beta motif consisting of eight highly homologous variants.

The germline V gene has CDR1 DFQATT and CDR2 SNEGSKA (reference sequence). This CDR3 has 11 amino acids. The V end was cut by 5 bases, the J end by 4 bases, with 8 bases between. The source is a male donor with ankylosing spondylitis or in good health (not recorded which). Material: blood, either unsorted or a sorted T cell fraction (not recorded which). The genes are TRBV20-1 and TRBJ1-2; maybe TRBD1 (5 bases). CDR3: CSAGTAYGYTF. CDR3 coding DNA: TGCAGTGCTGGGACGGCCTATGGCTACACCTTC.